This T cell receptor beta chain was recorded in a study of T cell changes during pregnancy in multiple sclerosis. This CDR3 is built from 14 residues. J was trimmed by 6 bases and V by 5 bases; bases with no gene match: 9. Germline CDR1 SEHNR, CDR2 FQNEAQ (reference sequence). Sequenced by immunoSEQ multiplex PCR; TCRdb stores in-frame clones only, minus some. The sample includes about 73,000 clones, approximately 87% of them seen just once. V usage is TRBV7-9 and J usage is TRBJ1-2; 7 bases agree with TRBD1. The receptor was derived from a female donor in good health, enrolled as a control in a pregnancy study. The starting material was peripheral blood, obtained after pregnancy. CDR3 sequence reads: CASSPPTGMDGYTF. The CDR3 DNA is TGTGCCAGCAGCCCCCCGACAGGGATGGATGGCTACACCTTC.